The 6 T cell receptor beta chains in this list originate from one sample, sequenced in a study of a mutant IDH1 vaccine in newly diagnosed glioma. Time point: baseline, week 1 (first vaccination visit). The treatment: pre-vaccination baseline after standard-of-care therapy. Produced via immunoSEQ multiplex PCR; TCRdb's table is partial and in-frame only. The table has about 100,000 clones, about four fifths seen once. Sample: PBMCs, taken from a glioma patient treated with radiotherapy, temozolomide or both. The receptors originated from a middle-aged man with glioma.

There are a few counts of this clone. CDR3 amino acids: CASSQEANTEAFF. The CDR3, as DNA: TGTGCCAGCAGCCAAGAAGCTAACACTGAAGCTTTCTTT. The V gene is TRBV4-2, the J gene TRBJ1-1; no definite D call. CDR3 length: 13 residues. V was trimmed by 0 bases and J by 2 bases, leaving 4 bases between them. Germline lookup yields CDR1 LGHNA and CDR2 YNFKEQ.

This clone was seen only once. The J gene is TRBJ2-1, the V gene TRBV10-3; 11 bases are shared with TRBD1. V was clipped by 6 bases and J by 9 bases; unmatched bases: 7. CDR1 and CDR2 (germline): ENHRY, SYGVKD. The CDR3 is 14 residues long. The CDR3: CAISPGQGGAEQFF. CDR3 DNA sequence: TGTGCCATCAGCCCGGGACAGGGGGGTGCTGAGCAGTTCTTC.

V and J are TRBV6-1 and TRBJ1-5; D unresolved. The CDR3 covers 13 residues. Germline loops: CDR1 MNHNS, CDR2 SASEGT. Between the trimmed V and J ends, which lost 8 bases and 4 bases, there was a span of 12 bases. The CDR3 nucleotides are TGTGCCAGCTCAAAGGCCGAGAATCAGCCCCAGCATTTT. Amino acid sequence: CASSKAENQPQHF.

The CDR3 loop is CASSLGPGSPLHF. The CDR3 nucleotides are TGTGCCAGCAGCTTGGGACCGGGTTCACCCCTCCACTTT. The rearrangement joins TRBV7-2 to TRBJ1-6, with D possibly matching TRBD1 (5 bases). The CDR3 extends over 13 amino acids. Trimming took off 3 bases at V and 9 bases at J, with 9 bases between the two ends. CDR1 and CDR2 from the germline V gene are SGHTA and FQGNSA. The whole variable domain, remainder taken from reference TRBV7-2 and TRBJ1-6, is GAGVSQSPSNKVTEKGKDVELRCDPISGHTALYWYRQSLGQGLEFLIYFQGNSAPDKSGLPSDRFSAERTGGSVSTLTIQRTQQEDSAVYLCASSLGPGSPLHFGNGTRLTVT.

The genes are TRBV2 and TRBJ2-5, with 13 bases lining up with TRBD2. This CDR3 is 17 amino acids long. Germline CDR1 is SNHLY and CDR2 is FYNNEI. The V segment lost 4 bases and the J segment 5 bases; nucleotides outside the gene matches: 10. CDR3: CASSATRLAGGRETQYF. The CDR3 nucleotides read TGTGCCAGCAGTGCCACTCGACTAGCGGGGGGCAGGGAGACCCAGTACTTC.

The chain combines TRBV28 with TRBJ2-3; 9 nucleotides align to TRBD1. This CDR3 region has 17 residues. V shed 3 bases and J 0 bases; nucleotides not matched to a gene: 7. From germline, CDR1 is MDHEN and CDR2 SYDVKM. Written as DNA, the CDR3 is TGTGCCAGCAGTTTGACCGGGACAGGGAGTAGCACAGATACGCAGTATTTT. It is translated as CASSLTGTGSSTDTQYF. Full variable domain (remainder filled in from reference TRBV28 and TRBJ2-3): DVKVTQSSRYLVKRTGEKVFLECVQDMDHENMFWYRQDPGLGLRLIYFSYDVKMKEKGDIPEGYSVSREKKERFSLILESASTNQTSMYLCASSLTGTGSSTDTQYFGPGTRLTVL.